This TCR beta chain was recorded in a study of blood T cell repertoires in COVID-19. About the study: Specimens from acute and convalescent COVID-19 originated in the United States, Italy and Spain. Sample material is recorded as cDNA or gDNA derived from T cells, B-cell-depleted T cells, or PBMCs.

V was cut by 7 bases and J by 8 bases, with 24 bases left in between. The V gene's germline CDR1 is MDHEN and CDR2 SYDVKM. The CDR3 spans 15 residues. In the original analysis: The authors estimated nucleated cell counts from reference gene primer amplification. Some clones are missing from TCRdb's copy, which holds only in-frame ones; the method was immunoSEQ multiplex PCR. The V and J calls and the clone size are those of that table, but D and trimming were determined from the DNA. The sample includes about 88,000 clones, approximately 85% of them seen just once. The sample consisted of peripheral blood. The TCR originated in a human donor in a cohort sampled during active COVID-19. The chain couples TRBV28 to TRBJ2-7; possibly TRBD1 for D (8 bases). For the CDR3, the DNA is TGTGCCAGCATACTCGGGGGGCAGGGGGCCGCCCAGCAGTACTTC. It yields the protein CASILGGQGAAQQYF.